Included here is one T cell receptor beta chain sequence, with context. The data were taken from a study of blood T cell repertoires in COVID-19. At the level of the study: Material from acute and convalescent COVID-19 was sourced from the United States, Italy and Spain.

This CDR3 has 16 amino acids. Germline assignment: CDR1 SGHTA and CDR2 FQGNSA. V was pared by 4 bases and J by 9 bases, with 10 bases of the junction left unmatched. The method was immunoSEQ multiplex PCR; TCRdb's version includes in-frame clones alone and lacks a portion of them. The sample has 200,000 to 250,000 clones, about 85% seen once; the top ten hold about a tenth. Sample: PBMCs or T cells enriched from blood (not recorded which). The chain links TRBV7-2 to TRBJ2-1; the match to TRBD2 covers 12 bases. This receptor was taken from a man aged 25-40 years who had recovered from COVID-19. CDR3 region: CASSSRSSGRVSEQFF. The CDR3, as DNA: TGTGCCAGCAGCTCGAGGTCTAGCGGGAGGGTTAGTGAGCAGTTCTTC.